These 29 T cell receptor beta chains share one sample of origin, sequenced in a study of regulatory T cells in long-lasting Graves disease. Building of the TCR beta libraries involved iRepertoire HTBI primers and Arm-PCR of CDR3 regions. TCRdb re-analysed the multiplex PCR reads in MiXCR, keeping a single row per CDR3 protein. Of some 430,000 distinct CDR3 sequences in the sample, roughly a fifth were seen once. The time point: persistent/refractory GD, antithyroid drugs over 5 years with positive TRAb. From PBMCs, RNA was extracted and then used to make the TCR library. The specimen comprised peripheral blood mononuclear cells (PBMCs), sampled when the disease was refractory, from a patient treated with antithyroid drugs. All receptors come from a female donor with Graves disease.

In this sample, this clonotype turned up many times. This rearrangement joins TRBV5-1 to TRBJ1-4; 8 positions match TRBD1. Trimming removed 4 bases from V and 6 bases from J; junction bases left unmatched: 5. In germline, CDR1 is SGHRS, CDR2 YFSETQ. The CDR3 is 14 residues long. The CDR3: CASSTGQGYEKLFF. CDR3 coding DNA: TGCGCCAGCAGCACCGGACAGGGTTATGAAAAACTGTTTTTT.

This clonotype was seen at least ten times. The chain joins TRBV7-9 to TRBJ2-7; 7 nucleotides agree with TRBD2. The junction had 8 bases not matched to a gene; V was cut back by 1 base and J by 2 bases. Germline CDR1 reads SEHNR; CDR2 reads FQNEAQ (reference sequence). The CDR3 has 16 amino acids. The CDR3 loop reads CASSLGWGGKTYEQYF. The CDR3 DNA follows: TGTGCCAGCAGCTTAGGGTGGGGGGGTAAGACCTACGAGCAGTACTTC.

In this sample, this clonotype turned up a few times. The chain employs TRBV27 and TRBJ1-5, with D possibly being TRBD1 (5 bases). CDR3 length equals 15 residues. Germline V CDR1 and CDR2: MNHEY, SMNVEV (reference sequence). V gave up 4 bases and J gave up 0 bases, with 10 bases separating them. For the CDR3, the DNA is TGTGCCAGCAGTTACAGGCAGTATAGCAATCAGCCCCAGCATTTT. Its protein product is CASSYRQYSNQPQHF.

This clonotype has a handful of counts. V and J are TRBV11-3 and TRBJ2-7; 7 nucleotides line up with TRBD2. This CDR3 has 15 residues. The ends lost 3 bases at V and 2 bases at J; junction bases unmatched: 7. Germline loops: CDR1 SGHNT, CDR2 YENEEA. The CDR3 region is CASSLGGVEAYEQYF. As DNA, the CDR3 is TGTGCCAGCAGCTTGGGGGGGGTGGAGGCCTACGAGCAGTACTTC.

At least ten counts were recorded for this clonotype. The gene calls are TRBV7-2 and TRBJ1-6, with TRBD1 as a possible D gene (5 bases). The CDR3 consists of 15 residues. The germline V gene has CDR1 SGHTA and CDR2 FQGNSA. Trimming stripped 4 bases from V and 7 bases from J, with 14 bases between. As DNA, the CDR3 is TGTGCCAGCAGCTCAGCCGGGGGGTCGAATTCACCCCTCCACTTT. It translates to CASSSAGGSNSPLHF.

This clonotype has a count of ten or more. In DNA, the CDR3 is TGTGCCAGCAGTTTTTCCGACGGACAAGCAGTAGGCGAGCAGTACTTC. Translation: CASSFSDGQAVGEQYF. This chain links TRBV28 with TRBJ2-7; TRBD1 might be the D (5 bases). Per germline, CDR1 MDHEN and CDR2 SYDVKM. The CDR3 extends over 16 amino acids. The V and J ends lost 3 bases and 6 bases respectively, with 21 bases between them. The full variable domain, rest sourced from reference TRBV28 and TRBJ2-7, is DVKVTQSSRYLVKRTGEKVFLECVQDMDHENMFWYRQDPGLGLRLIYFSYDVKMKEKGDIPEGYSVSREKKERFSLILESASTNQTSMYLCASSFSDGQAVGEQYFGPGTRLTVT.

This clonotype has ten or more counts. V usage is TRBV28 and J usage is TRBJ1-1; a weak D match, TRBD1 (5 bases). This CDR3 is built from 14 residues. Trimming took 7 bases from V and 4 from J, leaving 16 bases between them. CDR1 and CDR2 from the germline V gene are MDHEN and SYDVKM. The CDR3 DNA reads TGTGCCAGCACCACCTCCCAGGGAAGCACTGAAGCTTTCTTT. Amino acids: CASTTSQGSTEAFF.

In its sample, this clonotype was seen a few times. Being one base from a much bigger clone, this may be a read error. This likely comes from a read error, as the CDR3 has no conserved phenylalanine or tryptophan at its end. The chain carries TRBV11-2 and TRBJ1-2; tentatively, D is TRBD1 (5 bases). V lost 5 bases and J 4 bases, leaving 11 bases between the germline ends. CDR1 and CDR2 from the germline V gene are SGHAT and FQNNGV. This CDR3 spans 13 amino acids. The CDR3 is CASSITGAYGYTL. CDR3 DNA sequence: TGTGCCAGCAGCATCACAGGAGCCTATGGCTACACCCTC.

Only one count was recorded for this clonotype. This rearrangement joins TRBV7-9 to TRBJ1-1, with TRBD1 as a possible D gene (5 bases). This CDR3 has 15 amino acids. V lost 5 bases, J lost 2 bases, and 15 bases lay in between. CDR1 and CDR2 from the germline V gene are SEHNR and FQNEAQ (reference sequence). CDR3 sequence reads: CASSTSGTSNTEAFF. DNA of the CDR3: TGTGCCAGCAGCACCTCCGGGACTTCAAACACTGAAGCTTTCTTT. Based on the CDR3 plus reference TRBV7-9 and TRBJ1-1, the full variable domain is DTGVSQNPRHKITKRGQNVTFRCDPISEHNRLYWYRQTLGQGPEFLTYFQNEAQLEKSRLLSDRFSAERPKGSFSTLEIQRTEQGDSAMYLCASSTSGTSNTEAFFGQGTRLTVV.

The chain has TRBV14 and TRBJ1-6, with unresolved D. The CDR3 extends over 16 amino acids. Trimming took 2 bases from V and 0 from J, leaving 8 bases between them. CDR1 is SGHDN and CDR2 is FVKESK in the germline V gene. The CDR3, as DNA: TGTGCCAGCAGCCAATTCGGAAGCTCCTATAATTCACCCCTCCACTTT. It encodes CASSQFGSSYNSPLHF.

The gene calls are TRBV7-8 and TRBJ1-6; 8 bases align to TRBD1. The CDR3 sequence is 16 residues long. Germline loops: CDR1 SGHVS, CDR2 FQNEAQ. Trimming cost V 5 bases and J 5 bases; bases outside gene matches: 8. The CDR3 DNA is TGTGCCAGCAGCCTCCCTGGGGGACAGGATAATTCACCCCTCCACTTT. This sequence encodes CASSLPGGQDNSPLHF.

This clonotype has more than one count but fewer than ten. The rearrangement links TRBV7-9 to TRBJ1-1; TRBD1 is a possible D gene (5 bases). The CDR3 sequence is 12 residues long. The V gene's germline CDR1 is SEHNR and CDR2 FQNEAQ (reference sequence). Here the CDR3 DNA reads TGTGGGACACAGGTCTCGAACACTGAAGCTTTCTTT. Translation: CGTQVSNTEAFF.

This clonotype was seen at least ten times. V is TRBV27 and J is TRBJ2-2; D perhaps matches TRBD2 (6 bases). This CDR3 is built from 14 residues. V lost 2 bases and J lost 8, with 12 bases in between. Per the germline V gene, CDR1 is MNHEY and CDR2 is SMNVEV (reference sequence). In DNA form, the CDR3 reads TGTGCCAGCAGTTTAATCGGGGGAGGTGGGGAGCTGTTTTTT. This gives the protein CASSLIGGGGELFF.

CDR3: CASSLYGYTF. As DNA, the CDR3 is TGTGCCAGCAGCCTCTATGGCTACACCTTC. The V call is TRBV12-3 or TRBV12-4, the J call TRBJ1-2; no clear D. This CDR3 region has 10 residues. Trimming pared 6 bases from V and 4 bases from J, leaving 3 bases between.

This clonotype came up many times. The chain uses TRBV28 and TRBJ2-7, with D maybe TRBD2 (5 bases). This CDR3 comprises 12 residues. Germline loops: CDR1 MDHEN, CDR2 SYDVKM. V was pared by 6 bases and J by 5 bases, with 11 bases between. CDR3 nucleotide sequence: TGTGCCAGCAGCCCCGTCGGGGACGAGCAGTACTTC. It yields the protein CASSPVGDEQYF.

This clonotype appeared many times. The chain couples TRBV2 to TRBJ1-6, with D unclear. Trimming took off 6 bases at V and 6 bases at J, with 9 bases between the two ends. Per the germline V gene, CDR1 is SNHLY and CDR2 is FYNNEI. The CDR3 sequence is 13 residues long. The DNA for the CDR3 is TGTGCCAGCAGCGGAGTGTTTAATTCACCCCTCCACTTT. Protein: CASSGVFNSPLHF. Full variable domain (missing parts from reference TRBV2 and TRBJ1-6): EPEVTQTPSHQVTQMGQEVILRCVPISNHLYFYWYRQILGQKVEFLVSFYNNEISEKSEIFDDQFSVERPDGSNFTLKIRSTKLEDSAMYFCASSGVFNSPLHFGNGTRLTVT.

This clonotype was counted many times. The V gene is TRBV2, the J gene TRBJ2-2; D unclear. In germline, CDR1 is SNHLY, CDR2 FYNNEI. Trimming left V 7 bases short and J 7 bases short, with 13 bases between. The CDR3 has 13 residues. CDR3 loop: CASTGLGGGELFF. In nucleotides, the CDR3 is TGTGCCAGCACCGGGCTCGGTGGCGGGGAGCTGTTTTTT.

A few counts support this clonotype. V and J are TRBV10-3 and TRBJ1-3, with a weak D call TRBD1 (6 bases). The germline V and J ends were trimmed by 6 bases and 2 bases, with 8 bases remaining between them. Looked up from germline, CDR1 is ENHRY and CDR2 is SYGVKD. The CDR3 extends over 13 amino acids. The CDR3 sequence: CAIRTGTGNTIYF. The CDR3, as DNA: TGTGCCATCAGAACAGGGACTGGAAACACCATATATTTT.

J is TRBJ2-2 and V is TRBV3-1; D is tentatively TRBD1 or TRBD2 (6 bases each). The V gene's germline CDR1 is LGHDT and CDR2 YNNKEL (reference sequence). This CDR3 is built from 13 residues. Trimming removed 4 bases at V and 9 bases at J, with 12 bases between. CDR3 coding DNA: TGTGCCAGCAGCCCTCGCGGGGACAGGGAGCTGTTTTTT. Translated, it gives CASSPRGDRELFF.

This clonotype appeared many times. The chain joins TRBV15 to TRBJ1-2; no reliable D call. V lost 2 bases, J lost 8 bases, and 24 bases lay in between. Germline CDR1 is LNHNV and CDR2 is YYDKDF (reference sequence). The CDR3 spans 17 residues. CDR3 coding DNA: TGTGCCACCAGCAGACTAAACCCTGAGGACGGACCGTCGGGCTACACCTTC. Its protein is CATSRLNPEDGPSGYTF.

This clonotype appeared many times. The rearrangement uses TRBV7-9 and TRBJ2-7; 10 nucleotides agree with TRBD2. This CDR3 has 13 amino acids. The germline gives CDR1 SEHNR, CDR2 FQNEAQ (reference sequence). Trimming at V came to 5 bases and at J to 7 bases, leaving 5 bases not matched to a gene. The CDR3, as DNA: TGTGCCAGCAGCATAACGGGACTAGCGGAGCAGTACTTC. Its protein is CASSITGLAEQYF.

V is TRBV28 and J is TRBJ2-1; D not resolved. CDR3 length: 14 amino acids. The germline V gene encodes CDR1 MDHEN and CDR2 SYDVKM. Trimming stripped 3 bases from V and 9 bases from J, with 15 bases between. CDR3 DNA sequence: TGTGCCAGCAGTTTTCCGTGGGATCGGGCTGAGCAGTTCTTC. It is translated as CASSFPWDRAEQFF.

This clonotype was detected only a few times. The chain couples TRBV29-1 to TRBJ2-7, with D tentatively TRBD1 (5 bases). Per germline, CDR1 SQVTM and CDR2 ANQGSEA. V lost 2 bases to trimming and J lost 5 bases, with 10 bases between them. The CDR3 is 12 amino acids. For the CDR3, the DNA is TGCAGCGTTGAACAGGGAAGCCACGAGCAGTACTTC. Translation: CSVEQGSHEQYF.

The sample holds a few counts of this clonotype. This sequence joins TRBV5-1 and TRBJ2-2; TRBD2 aligns across 10 bases. The CDR3 is made up of 16 amino acids. The V and J ends lost 4 bases and 1 base, in that order; junction bases with no gene match: 4. The germline V gene has CDR1 SGHRS and CDR2 YFSETQ. Here the CDR3 reads CASSESGGENTGELFF. CDR3 sequence (DNA): TGCGCCAGCAGCGAAAGCGGGGGGGAGAACACCGGGGAGCTGTTTTTT.

In this sample, this clonotype turned up once. This rearrangement joins TRBV4-1 to TRBJ2-7; the match to TRBD2 covers 8 bases. The V gene end was trimmed by 1 base and the J gene end by 9 bases; junction bases not matched to a gene: 11. The CDR3 extends over 15 amino acids. The germline V gene has CDR1 MGHRA and CDR2 YSYEKL. This CDR3 reads CASSQAIPYRGGQYF. DNA for the CDR3: TGCGCCAGCAGCCAAGCTATTCCGTACCGGGGGGGGCAGTACTTC.

This clonotype has a handful of counts. The chain joins TRBV6-1 to TRBJ2-7; D is perhaps TRBD1 (6 bases). CDR1 is MNHNS, CDR2 SASEGT, per germline. Between the trimmed V and J ends, which lost 5 bases and 5 bases, there was a span of 22 bases. The CDR3 totals 16 residues. The CDR3 region has the DNA TGTGCCAGCAGTAACCTCCCACAGGGTGGGTTTGACGAGCAGTACTTC. This codes for CASSNLPQGGFDEQYF.

This clonotype was counted many times. CDR3 in DNA: TGTGCCAGCAGTGCCGGGGGGGCCGGAGAGACCCAGTACTTC. It translates to CASSAGGAGETQYF. The chain couples TRBV2 to TRBJ2-5, with 8 bases identical to TRBD2. After removal of 4 bases from V and 4 bases from J, the junction contained 5 bases not matched to a gene. The CDR3 sequence is 14 residues long. In germline, CDR1 is SNHLY, CDR2 FYNNEI.

This clonotype was picked up a small number of times. V is TRBV12-3 or TRBV12-4 and J is TRBJ1-4, with TRBD1 as a possible D gene (6 bases). CDR3 length equals 13 residues. V was clipped by 3 bases and J by 7 bases, with 9 bases between them. CDR3 nucleotide sequence: TGTGCCAGCAGTTTGCAGGGGAGTGAAAAACTGTTTTTT. It specifies CASSLQGSEKLFF.

This clonotype was recorded a few times. The chain has TRBV29-1 and TRBJ1-5; D is unresolved. The CDR3 length is 16 residues. The V gene lost 4 bases and the J gene lost 2 bases, with 18 bases spanning the gap. Germline loops: CDR1 SQVTM, CDR2 ANQGSEA. CDR3 amino acids: CSVVVSGSGGNQPQHF. The CDR3 nucleotides read TGCAGCGTTGTAGTCTCGGGGTCTGGAGGCAATCAGCCCCAGCATTTT.